The 8 T cell receptor beta chains below come from one sample, sequenced in a study of CXCR3-negative and CXCR3-positive naive CD8 T cells. The libraries of TRB cDNA were constructed through 5' RACE using UMI labels. Each CDR3 protein gets one entry in TCRdb, which reprocessed the 5' RACE reads and gives no DNA. The sample table includes over 100,000 distinct CDR3 sequences. Material for sequencing was naive CXCR3- CD8+ T cells from blood. Subset given: CD45RO-CCR7+CD27+CD95- naive CD8+ T cells lacking CXCR3 (TNR3-). The receptors were sampled from a human donor in good health. Some clones in this sample may be carry-over from other donors' samples.

The chain recombines TRBV18 with TRBJ2-5. The CDR3 is 13 amino acids. Germline V CDR1 and CDR2: KGHSH, LQKENI. CDR3 sequence: CASSPGFQETQYF.

This chain uses TRBV5-6 with TRBJ2-7; TCRdb lists TRBD2, though no DNA is available to test this call. Germline V lookup: CDR1 SGHDT, CDR2 YYEEEE. The CDR3 spans 14 residues. Here the CDR3 reads CASSSRWTIYEGYF.

The chain links TRBV11-3 to TRBJ2-2; TCRdb gives TRBD1 as the D gene, but with no DNA this cannot be confirmed. The CDR3 sequence is 14 residues long. Per the germline V gene, CDR1 is SGHNT and CDR2 is YENEEA. The CDR3 loop is CASSPPEVTGELFF. Full variable domain (outside the CDR3, taken from reference TRBV11-3 and TRBJ2-2): EAGVVQSPRYKIIEKKQPVAFWCNPISGHNTLYWYLQNLGQGPELLIRYENEEAVDDSQLPKDRFSAERLKGVDSTLKIQPAELGDSAVYLCASSPPEVTGELFFGEGSRLTVL.

The V call is TRBV12-3 or TRBV12-4, the J call TRBJ2-3; the D call from TCRdb, TRBD2, cannot be confirmed without DNA. CDR3 length: 16 residues. CDR3 protein: CASSLGRRVITDTQYF.

V and J are TRBV28 and TRBJ2-5. The CDR3 is 14 residues long. CDR1 is MDHEN, CDR2 SYDVKM, per germline. The CDR3 sequence is CASSPTPIQETQYF.

The chain is built from TRBV19 and TRBJ2-1; the D gene TCRdb calls, TRBD1, cannot be checked with no DNA. The germline CDR1 and CDR2 sequences are LNHDA and SQIVND (reference sequence). The CDR3 has 15 residues. The CDR3 sequence is CASSIAGFSYNEQFF.

The J gene is TRBJ1-4, the V gene TRBV9; checking the TCRdb D call of TRBD1 is not possible without DNA. There are 15 residues in the CDR3. CDR1 is SGDLS and CDR2 is YYNGEE in the germline V gene. This chain's CDR3 is CASSGQGSLYEKLFF. The complete variable domain, with remaining parts taken from reference TRBV9 and TRBJ1-4, reads DSGVTQTPKHLITATGQRVTLRCSPRSGDLSVYWYQQSLDQGLQFLIQYYNGEERAKGNILERFSAQQFPDLHSELNLSSLELGDSALYFCASSGQGSLYEKLFFGSGTQLSVL.

The chain couples TRBV10-3 to TRBJ2-5; as DNA is missing, the TRBD2 call by TCRdb cannot be tested. The CDR3 has 19 residues. The germline gives CDR1 ENHRY, CDR2 SYGVKD. The CDR3: CAISLESAVSGGPGETQYF.